One TCR beta chain is described in this entry. The antigen remains undetermined. Preparation of the TCRbeta library involved a method that used unique molecular identifiers. Each CDR3 protein is one row after TCRdb ran MiXCR on the PCR reads. The sample shows 480,000 or so distinct CDR3 sequences, roughly 10% of them seen only once. The CDR3 totals 15 residues. The junction had 4 bases not matched to a gene; V was cut back by 0 bases and J by 6 bases. CDR1 and CDR2 (germline): SGHTA, FQGNSA. The sample belongs to a study of T-cell reconstitution after alpha-beta-depleted transplantation in children. Study-level results: Day-60 TCRbeta diversity that was high in some patients was derived from surviving recipient T cells and thymic progenitors. Diversity and T-cell counts at one year after transplant derived mostly from new T cells. Where alpha-beta T cells came from about two months after transplant was reportedly several hundred expanded graft clones.

Here the sequenced sample was PBMCs, taken before TCRalphabeta/CD19-depleted stem cell transplant. The clonotype comes from a child aged 2-15 years with inherited bone marrow failure, due to receive a stem cell transplant. This chain joins TRBV7-2 and TRBJ1-2; 10 positions agree with TRBD1. The CDR3 region is CASSLAGTGVDGYTF. Written as DNA, the CDR3 is TGTGCCAGCAGCTTAGCGGGGACAGGGGTGGATGGCTACACCTTC.